This TCR delta chain is drawn from a study of gamma-delta T cells after stem cell transplantation (dated by TCRdb to the mid-2010s). According to the germline V gene, CDR1 reads GEAIGNYY and CDR2 reads EKD. From cysteine to phenylalanine, the CDR3 is 18 amino acids long. The only DNA kept is the CDR3, 54 bases in frame from the first base. V is pruned by 3 bases and J by 2 bases, leaving 12 bases of the junction without a gene match. The table lists this clone with many counts. Its antigen is currently not known. This DNA translates differently at residue 5 from the TCRdb protein, which is that of a much larger clone; a read error is likely, and the protein shown is the DNA's own translation. Receptor amplification or capture employed RT-PCR. For sequencing, an Illumina MiSeq was employed. Via CATT, TCRdb reprocessed the public reads, and rows with identical DNA were then joined. The table for this sample lists roughly 3,200 delta-chain clones; 1.5% to 2% of them were counted only once. The leading ten clones occupy over 30% of the sample.

This TCR was sampled from a human donor. It is not recorded whose cells these are; they may come from a transplant donor. Recombination joined TRDV2 with TRDJ1; 12 nucleotides in the junction match TRDD3. Sequenced sample: gamma-delta T cells. The CDR3 protein is CACDALNLGDTQTDKLIF. The bases are TGTGCCTGTGACGCCTTAAACCTGGGGGATACGCAAACCGATAAACTCATCTTT.